These 12 T cell receptor beta chains were all obtained from the same sample, sequenced in a study of Ad26.COV2.S vaccination and SARS-CoV-2 variants (dated by TCRdb to the early 2020s). This specimen's time point label, per the study, means: individuals recovered from natural SARS-CoV-2 infection. Library preparation was by the immunoSEQ multiplex PCR assay. Here the immuneACCESS table is served through TCRdb, limited to in-frame sequences with V and J called. Missing clones are a known gap in these copies; in checked studies unresolved V genes cover under half, and the rest lacks a known reason. The sample table holds around 170,000 clones, of which around 88% were seen once. Together, the top ten hold 5.9% of the sample. This sample comprised peripheral blood, obtained after recovery from COVID-19. Receptor source: a human donor who had recovered from COVID-19.

The rearrangement joins TRBV19 to TRBJ2-3; D gene ambiguous. The ends were cut back, 2 bases at V and 0 bases at J, with 6 bases in the middle. The CDR3 runs to 14 residues. Looked up from germline, CDR1 is LNHDA and CDR2 is SQIVND (reference sequence). The CDR3 region has the DNA TGTGCCAGTAGTATAAGGCCTAGCACAGATACGCAGTATTTT. Translated, it gives CASSIRPSTDTQYF.

This chain connects TRBV11-2 to TRBJ1-1; possible D gene TRBD1, 5 bases. Trimming left V 5 bases short and J 1 base short, with 17 bases between. The CDR3 is 16 residues long. Germline V lookup: CDR1 SGHAT, CDR2 FQNNGV. The CDR3: CASSPIRGEGNTEAFF. The DNA for the CDR3 is TGTGCCAGCAGCCCTATTCGGGGGGAGGGGAACACTGAAGCTTTCTTT.

This chain uses TRBV9 with TRBJ1-4; D might be TRBD1 (6 bases). The CDR3 runs 15 residues. Between the trimmed V and J ends, which lost 3 bases and 0 bases, there was a span of 9 bases. CDR1 and CDR2 from the germline V gene are SGDLS and YYNGEE. DNA of the CDR3: TGTGCCAGCAGCGGACACAGGGCAACTAATGAAAAACTGTTTTTT. The encoded protein is CASSGHRATNEKLFF.

The genes are TRBV2 and TRBJ1-2, with a weak D call TRBD1 (5 bases). CDR3 size: 11 residues. Germline loops: CDR1 SNHLY, CDR2 FYNNEI. Trimming pared 8 bases from V and 4 bases from J, leaving 8 bases between. CDR3 region: CASGDSYGYTF. CDR3 DNA: TGTGCCAGCGGAGACAGCTATGGCTACACCTTC. The complete variable domain, with remaining parts taken from reference TRBV2 and TRBJ1-2, reads EPEVTQTPSHQVTQMGQEVILRCVPISNHLYFYWYRQILGQKVEFLVSFYNNEISEKSEIFDDQFSVERPDGSNFTLKIRSTKLEDSAMYFCASGDSYGYTFGSGTRLTVV.

The genes are TRBV4-1 and TRBJ1-1; no firm D call. V dropped 5 bases and J dropped 4 bases, with 14 bases sitting between them. The CDR3 sequence is 14 residues long. The germline V gene has CDR1 MGHRA and CDR2 YSYEKL. The CDR3 spells CASSSTWLSTEAFF. CDR3 nucleotide sequence: TGCGCCAGCAGCTCTACGTGGTTGAGCACTGAAGCTTTCTTT.

V gene TRBV4-1 combines with J gene TRBJ1-5; TRBD1 agrees at 7 bases. The V segment lost 0 bases and the J segment 7 bases; nucleotides outside the gene matches: 15. This CDR3 spans 18 amino acids. CDR1 and CDR2 (germline): MGHRA, YSYEKL. The CDR3 is CASSQDRGGRGLRQPQHF. The CDR3 DNA reads TGCGCCAGCAGCCAAGATCGAGGGGGCAGGGGGTTGCGGCAGCCCCAGCATTTT.

The chain uses TRBV3-1 (or the pseudogene TRBV3-2) and TRBJ1-5; a weak D match, TRBD1 (6 bases). The CDR3 totals 16 residues. CDR1 is LGHDT and CDR2 is YNNKEL in the germline V gene (reference sequence). The V gene lost 4 bases and the J gene lost 7 bases, with 20 bases spanning the gap. In DNA, the CDR3 is TGTGCCAGCAGCCCCTCTCATGGGGGGCGGGGGCAGCCCCAGCATTTT. Protein: CASSPSHGGRGQPQHF.

The J gene is TRBJ1-1, the V gene TRBV14; D gene uncertain. Trimming cost V 1 base and J 7 bases, with 10 bases left between them. The CDR3 has 13 amino acids. CDR1 SGHDN and CDR2 FVKESK come from the germline V gene. DNA for the CDR3: TGTGCCAGCAGCCAAGCGTCAGTGGGTGAAGCTTTCTTT. This translates into CASSQASVGEAFF. Supplemented by reference TRBV14 and TRBJ1-1, the full variable domain reads EAGVTQFPSHSVIEKGQTVTLRCDPISGHDNLYWYRRVMGKEIKFLLHFVKESKQDESGMPNNRFLAERTGGTYSTLKVQPAELEDSGVYFCASSQASVGEAFFGQGTRLTVV.

The rearrangement joins TRBV27 to TRBJ2-3, with D tentatively TRBD2 (5 bases). CDR1 MNHEY and CDR2 SMNVEV come from the germline V gene (reference sequence). Trimming removed 3 bases from V and 2 bases from J, with 9 bases in between. This CDR3 has 14 amino acids. DNA for the CDR3: TGTGCCAGCAGTTTTGCGGACTCCACAGATACGCAGTATTTT. Amino acid sequence: CASSFADSTDTQYF.

The J gene is TRBJ2-7, the V gene TRBV5-1; 7 bases map to TRBD1. J was trimmed by 2 bases and V by 4 bases; bases with no gene match: 6. Germline CDR1 reads SGHRS; CDR2 reads YFSETQ. This CDR3 comprises 14 residues. CDR3 protein: CASSPVGQTYEQYF. The CDR3, as DNA: TGCGCCAGCAGCCCAGTGGGACAGACCTACGAGCAGTACTTC.

This clone was recorded a few times. The J gene is TRBJ2-2, the V gene TRBV5-1; 8 nucleotides match TRBD2. V lost 0 bases, J lost 1 base, and 2 bases stayed unmatched. The CDR3 covers 16 residues. Germline V gene lookup returns CDR1 SGHRS and CDR2 YFSETQ. The CDR3 is CASSLASGRNTGELFF. In DNA form, the CDR3 reads TGCGCCAGCAGCTTGGCCAGCGGGAGGAACACCGGGGAGCTGTTTTTT.

The V gene is TRBV7-9, the J gene TRBJ1-2, with TRBD1 matching over 10 bases. Trimming cost V 0 bases and J 6 bases; bases outside gene matches: 7. The CDR3 is 16 amino acids. Germline loops: CDR1 SEHNR, CDR2 FQNEAQ (reference sequence). The CDR3 DNA reads as TGTGCCAGCAGCTTAGCGGCGTTCGGACAGGGGGATGGCTACACCTTC. This translates into CASSLAAFGQGDGYTF.